This TCR beta chain originates from a study of Ad26.COV2.S vaccination and SARS-CoV-2 variants. Study as a whole: COV1001, an Ad26.COV2.S trial, supplied this vaccine-arm donor. Study-level findings and limits: Placebo recipients showed lower spike-specific TCR breadth than vaccinees. Reportedly, spike-specific CD8+ and CD4+ T cell responses achieved substantial breadth once vaccination had taken place.

Produced via immunoSEQ multiplex PCR; TCRdb's table is partial and in-frame only. Among hundreds of thousands of clones listed, about 87% were seen once. Concerning this clone itself: What it binds is not known.

V shed 0 bases and J shed 1 base, with 9 bases lying between them. This CDR3 comprises 16 residues. CDR1 and CDR2 from the germline V gene are MGHRA and YSYEKL. The treatment: roughly 20 received Ad26.COV2.S at low or high dose, single or two shots; several received placebo; per-sample allocation not given. The investigators took samples on day 63 after the first vaccine or placebo injection. The chain is built from TRBV4-1 and TRBJ2-2; TRBD1 is a possible D gene (6 bases). The material sequenced was peripheral blood, taken in a trial of Ad26.COV2.S vaccine versus placebo. The clonotype originates from a person between 18 and 59 years old who received the Ad26.COV2.S COVID-19 vaccine or a placebo. The DNA of the CDR3 is TGCGCCAGCAGCCAAGATCAGGGGCGGAACACCGGGGAGCTGTTTTTT. Its protein is CASSQDQGRNTGELFF.